Included here is one TCR beta chain sequence, with context. The target antigen is unknown. The repertoire was sequenced with immunoSEQ multiplex PCR; TCRdb's copy has only in-frame clones and lacks some. Here the sample spans roughly 120,000 clones, roughly nine tenths being singletons. Germline V gene data show CDR1 as LGHDT and CDR2 as YNNKEL (reference sequence). This CDR3 spans 14 amino acids. Trimming removed 0 bases from V and 5 bases from J, with 10 bases in between. The data stem from a study of T cell responses to AZD1222 COVID-19 vaccine. Study observations and caveats: Across spike, vaccine-associated CD4 TCRs were found, dominant at 160-218 and 743-854. Donors were mostly white British, more females; clonal diversity possibly underestimated.

The rearrangement uses TRBV3-1 (or the pseudogene TRBV3-2) and TRBJ2-5, with D tentatively TRBD1 or TRBD2 (5 bases each). This TCR was recovered from an adult in good health. The source was peripheral blood, collected on day 0 of AZD1222 vaccination. The CDR3 reads CASSQDMGVETQYF. The CDR3 nucleotides are TGTGCCAGCAGCCAAGATATGGGGGTGGAGACCCAGTACTTC.